This TCR beta chain derives from a study of blood T cell repertoires in COVID-19. Study in general: Sites across the United States, Italy and Spain contributed samples from acute and convalescent COVID-19. In each case, the material was cDNA or gDNA derived from T cells, B-cell-depleted T cells, or PBMCs.

Authors' methods: Amplified reference gene primers provided the basis for estimating nucleated cell counts. The data were produced by immunoSEQ multiplex PCR, yet TCRdb's version contains in-frame clones alone and is incomplete. D and trimming were read from the DNA, whereas the V and J calls and clone size are those reported in that table. The repertoire holds tens of thousands of clones, with 86% as singletons. The CDR3 covers 13 residues. V lost 4 bases and J 7 bases, leaving 8 bases between the germline ends. The germline V gene has CDR1 MGHDK and CDR2 SYGVNS. This sequence was found in a human donor in a cohort sampled during active COVID-19. The chain links TRBV25-1 to TRBJ1-6; D gene uncertain. The sample consisted of peripheral blood. The CDR3 sequence is CASSVTGNSPLHF. CDR3 nucleotide sequence: TGTGCCAGCAGTGTCACCGGGAATTCACCCCTCCACTTT.